This TCR beta chain was found in a study of T cells in Graves' hyperthyroidism and ophthalmopathy. Uncontrolled infection, other autoimmune disease, pregnancy or lactation barred patients from enrollment. Amplification of TCR beta CDR3 regions used RNA as the template. The TCR CDR3 was amplified in a first-round RT-PCR using the HTBI primer set. From the multiplex PCR reads, TCRdb called clonotypes with MiXCR, one entry per CDR3 protein. This table has fewer than 250,000 distinct CDR3 sequences, around 24% appearing once. V was pared by 1 base and J by 5 bases, with 14 bases between. This CDR3 spans 16 amino acids. Germline V lookup: CDR1 SGHAT, CDR2 FQNNGV.

The rearrangement uses TRBV11-2 and TRBJ2-2; D is ambiguous. Sequenced input: blood. This receptor was identified in a woman between 35 and 50 years old with Graves' ophthalmopathy. CDR3: CASSLVGPTRTGELFF. The CDR3 DNA reads TGTGCCAGCAGCTTAGTGGGCCCGACGAGGACCGGGGAGCTGTTTTTT. Full variable domain (remainder filled in from reference TRBV11-2 and TRBJ2-2): EAGVAQSPRYKIIEKRQSVAFWCNPISGHATLYWYQQILGQGPKLLIQFQNNGVVDDSQLPKDRFSAERLKGVDSTLKIQPAKLEDSAVYLCASSLVGPTRTGELFFGEGSRLTVL.